The rows below give T cell receptor beta chains drawn from one sample of a study of somatic mutations in cytotoxic T cells in rheumatoid arthritis. TCRdb's table, derived via immunoSEQ multiplex PCR, lists solely in-frame clones and lacks some. The table lists about 18,000 clones, about 80% of them singletons. Sequenced material: CD8+ T cells sorted from blood. All receptors come from an adult with rheumatoid arthritis. CDR3s include the opening cysteine and the closing phenylalanine or tryptophan. The order of the fields is V gene, clone size, J gene, D gene, CDR3 DNA, CDR3 protein. D genes are given only for firm matches. Clone size is stated in some rows and not others, as once, few, many or a class when expanded.

>TRBV30|.|TRBJ2-1|.
TGTGCCTGGAGTCTAACAGGGAATGAGCAGTTCTTC
CAWSLTGNEQFF
>TRBV7-9|few|TRBJ2-7|.
TGTGCCAGCAGCTTAGTAATCGGCGAGCAGTACTTC
CASSLVIGEQYF
>TRBV6-5|.|TRBJ1-2|.
TGTGCCAGCAGATCTTTCCCAGACTATGGCTACACCTTC
CASRSFPDYGYTF
>TRBV5-1|.|TRBJ2-7|.
TGCGCCAGCAGTATTGCTACAGACTCGATCTACGAGCAGTACTTC
CASSIATDSIYEQYF
>TRBV7-2|.|TRBJ2-7|TRBD2
TGTGCCAGCAGCCCTCCGGGAGGGCCTCCCTACGAGCAGTACTTC
CASSPPGGPPYEQYF
>TRBV6-4|.|TRBJ1-1|.
TGTGCCAGCAGTGAAGGCGAACTTAACACTGAAGCTTTCTTT
CASSEGELNTEAFF
>TRBV11-2|few|TRBJ2-7|.
TGTGCCAGCAGCTGGGCAGTCCAGTACGAGCAGTACTTC
CASSWAVQYEQYF
>TRBV20-1|few|TRBJ1-1|TRBD1
TGCAGTGTGGACAGGCTGACTGAAGCTTTCTTT
CSVDRLTEAFF
>TRBV6-6|few|TRBJ1-1|.
TGTGCCAGCGGTGAGAGCGGGACTGAAGCTTTCTTT
CASGESGTEAFF
>TRBV30|.|TRBJ2-7|.
TGTGCCTGGGTCGGGGACGGGGCGTTTGGCGAGCAGTACTTC
CAWVGDGAFGEQYF
>TRBV27|.|TRBJ2-7|.
TGTGCCAGCAGTCCCCCAGGGGTACACTTCGAGCAGTACTTC
CASSPPGVHFEQYF
>TRBV6-5|.|TRBJ2-5|TRBD2
TGTGCCAGCAGTCTAAGCGGGACCCAAGAGACCCAGTACTTC
CASSLSGTQETQYF
>TRBV7-6|.|TRBJ2-1|.
TGTGCCAGCAGTCTAGCCGGCTCAGGGTCCTACAATGAGCAGTTCTTC
CASSLAGSGSYNEQFF
>TRBV6-1|.|TRBJ2-1|.
TGTGCCAGCAGTGCGATATACAATGAGCAGTTCTTC
CASSAIYNEQFF
>TRBV7-9|once|TRBJ1-1|TRBD1
TGTGCCAGCAGCTTCTTTCACAGGGGGCCGAACACTGAAGCTTTCTTT
CASSFFHRGPNTEAFF
>TRBV2|.|TRBJ2-1|.
TGTGCCAGCAACCACCCGACAGATAATGAGCAGTTCTTC
CASNHPTDNEQFF
>TRBV9|few|TRBJ1-2|.
TGTGCCAGCAGTTCAGGGATTAACTATGGCTACACCTTC
CASSSGINYGYTF
>TRBV5-6|.|TRBJ2-1|.
TGTGCCAGCGGGACCGAGCAGTTCTTC
CASGTEQFF
>TRBV2|few|TRBJ1-2|.
TGTGCCAGCAGAAGGTTCGGCTACACCTTC
CASRRFGYTF
>TRBV10-2|.|TRBJ2-7|TRBD2
TGCGCCAGCAGTGAGCTGGAGCGGGGTCCCCCCTACGAGCAGTACTTC
CASSELERGPPYEQYF
>TRBV5-6|.|TRBJ1-1|.
TGTGCCAGCAGCCCGAGGGTGGGGAACACTGAAGCTTTCTTT
CASSPRVGNTEAFF
>TRBV28|.|TRBJ1-6|.
TGTGCCAGCAGTCCCAGGTACTCCTATAATTCACCCCTCCACTTT
CASSPRYSYNSPLHF
>TRBV27|.|TRBJ2-7|TRBD2
TGTGCCAGCAGTCCAACCGGGGGGGCGGTAACCTACGAGCAGTACTTC
CASSPTGGAVTYEQYF
>TRBV28|.|TRBJ1-4|TRBD1
TGTGCCAGCAGTCAAGAGGACAGGGCTCCCGAAAAACTGTTTTTT
CASSQEDRAPEKLFF
>TRBV13|.|TRBJ2-1|TRBD2
TGTGCCAGCAGCACGCTAGCGGGGCCAGGCCACAATGAGCAGTTCTTC
CASSTLAGPGHNEQFF
>TRBV19|.|TRBJ2-1|.
TGTGCCAGTAGTATTCAAGTCGCGGGACGCAATGAGCAGTTCTTC
CASSIQVAGRNEQFF
>TRBV2|once|TRBJ2-1|TRBD2
TGTGCCAGCAGTCCCCCGGACGGGAGGGGTAATGAGCAGTTCTTC
CASSPPDGRGNEQFF